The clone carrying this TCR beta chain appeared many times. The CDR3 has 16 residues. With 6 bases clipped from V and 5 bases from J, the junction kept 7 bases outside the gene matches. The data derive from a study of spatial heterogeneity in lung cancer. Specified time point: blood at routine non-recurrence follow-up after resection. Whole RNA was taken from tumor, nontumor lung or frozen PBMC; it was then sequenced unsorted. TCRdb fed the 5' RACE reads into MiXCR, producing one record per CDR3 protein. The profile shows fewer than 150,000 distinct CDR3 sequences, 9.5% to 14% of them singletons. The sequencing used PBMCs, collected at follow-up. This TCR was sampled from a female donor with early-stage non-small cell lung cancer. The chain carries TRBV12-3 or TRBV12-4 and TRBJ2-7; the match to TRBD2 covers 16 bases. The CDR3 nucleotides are TGTGCCAGCAGCCAACCGGGACTAGCGGGAGGGCACGAGCAGTACGTC. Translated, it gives CASSQPGLAGGHEQYV.